This T cell receptor (beta chain) derives from a study of CXCR3-negative and CXCR3-positive naive CD8 T cells. A remark on this clonotype: Its antigen is undetermined.

This CDR3 is 15 amino acids long. Germline V gene sequence: CDR1 SGHRS, CDR2 YFSETQ. Whole-study findings and limits: Naive subsets had comparable surface CD5; TCR strength was inferred from TRB CDR3 properties. Partly lower CXCR3 expression followed cryopreservation, and most assays relied on fresh PBMCs.

Libraries of TRB cDNA were made by 5' RACE and carried UMIs. Each CDR3 protein gets one entry in TCRdb, which reprocessed the 5' RACE reads and gives no DNA. The repertoire shows over 100,000 distinct CDR3 sequences; the top ten hold 0.29%. Triplicate roughly 300,000-cell sorts were made of each CD8+ T cell subset. The chain joins TRBV5-1 to TRBJ2-1; TCRdb's D gene call, TRBD2, goes unchecked for lack of DNA. The clonotype originates from a human donor in good health. Some clones in this sample may be carry-over from other donors' samples. Source material: naive CXCR3- CD8+ T cells from blood. This sample's subset: CD45RO-CCR7+CD27+CD95- naive CD8+ T cells lacking CXCR3 (TNR3-). The CDR3 spells CASSLVGTFENEQFF.